This entry lists 25 T cell receptor beta chains sequenced from one sample in a study of CXCR3-negative and CXCR3-positive naive CD8 T cells. General study results and limits: TRB CDR3s were more hydrophobic in CXCR3-positive than in CXCR3-negative naive cells.

Their target antigens are unknown. Researchers prepared the TRB cDNA libraries using 5' RACE with UMI labels. Reprocessing the 5' RACE reads, TCRdb reports a single entry for every CDR3 protein and omits DNA. This sample's table reports about 120,000 distinct CDR3 sequences. What was sequenced was naive CXCR3+ CD8+ T cells from blood. Regarding subset: CD45RO-CCR7+CD27+CD95- naive CD8+ T cells expressing CXCR3 (TNR3+). All receptors come from a human donor in good health. Some clones in this sample may be carry-over from other donors' samples.

The chain uses TRBV28 and TRBJ2-1. The germline gives CDR1 MDHEN, CDR2 SYDVKM. The CDR3 totals 14 residues. CDR3 amino acids: CASSFRNPYNEQFF.

This rearrangement joins TRBV29-1 to TRBJ2-3; TCRdb indicates TRBD1, and absent DNA this call remains unverified. CDR1 is SQVTM, CDR2 ANQGSEA, per germline. The CDR3 has 13 residues. The CDR3 sequence: CSALEGDDDTQYF.

This rearrangement joins TRBV12-3 or TRBV12-4 to TRBJ2-3; TCRdb's D gene call, TRBD2, goes unchecked for lack of DNA. The CDR3 is 15 amino acids. The CDR3: CASSLIAGGQDTQYF.

This chain uses TRBV25-1 with TRBJ2-5; no DNA is available, so the TRBD1 call from TCRdb remains unchecked. CDR1 and CDR2 (germline): MGHDK, SYGVNS. The CDR3 loop spans 15 amino acids. CDR3 in amino acids: CASSEFTGGQETQYF.

The V gene is TRBV7-3, the J gene TRBJ2-1; TCRdb indicates TRBD1, and absent DNA this call remains unverified. Per the germline V gene, CDR1 is SGHTA and CDR2 is FQGTGA. The CDR3 has 14 amino acids. The CDR3 protein is CASSLQGAGNEQFF.

The J gene is TRBJ2-1, the V gene TRBV7-9; the D call from TCRdb, TRBD2, cannot be confirmed without DNA. Germline CDR1 is SEHNR and CDR2 is FQNEAQ (reference sequence). The CDR3 consists of 13 residues. CDR3 sequence reads: CAKGGTSSNEQFF.

The gene calls are TRBV7-6 and TRBJ2-1; with no DNA, the TCRdb D assignment of TRBD2 cannot be verified. Germline CDR1 is SGHVS and CDR2 is FNYEAQ. This CDR3 has 17 amino acids. CDR3 in amino acids: CASSSWTSGPRVNEQFF.

This chain uses TRBV4-3 with TRBJ2-7. Germline-derived CDR1 and CDR2 are LGHNA and YSLEER. The CDR3 spans 17 residues. This CDR3 is CASSQDRSDRSSYEQYF.

CDR3 protein: CASSEVSFRTQGDETQYF. V and J are TRBV11-2 and TRBJ2-5; TCRdb picks TRBD1, but there is no DNA to check that call. From germline, CDR1 is SGHAT and CDR2 FQNNGV. The CDR3 loop spans 18 amino acids.

This chain links TRBV4-2 with TRBJ1-4; TCRdb calls TRBD1, which cannot be checked without DNA. CDR3 size: 16 residues. Looked up from germline, CDR1 is LGHNA and CDR2 is YNFKEQ. CDR3 protein: CASSQEGGQGGEKLFF.

The chain carries TRBV18 and TRBJ2-3; TCRdb indicates TRBD1, and absent DNA this call remains unverified. CDR1 is KGHSH and CDR2 is LQKENI in the germline V gene. The CDR3 extends over 19 amino acids. Here the CDR3 reads CASSPPTYGGTFSTDTQYF.

The gene calls are TRBV29-1 and TRBJ1-2; the D gene TCRdb calls, TRBD1, cannot be checked with no DNA. The CDR3 covers 13 residues. Germline CDR1 reads SQVTM; CDR2 reads ANQGSEA. Here the CDR3 reads CSVDLGAPYGYTF.

V and J are TRBV6-5 and TRBJ2-1. The CDR3 totals 13 residues. Germline V gives CDR1 MNHEY, CDR2 SVGAGI. The CDR3 loop reads CASSYGPSNEQFF.

The rearrangement joins TRBV28 to TRBJ2-1; as DNA is missing, the TRBD2 call by TCRdb cannot be tested. Looked up from germline, CDR1 is MDHEN and CDR2 is SYDVKM. The CDR3 runs 16 residues. CDR3 sequence reads: CASSLVLAGVYNEQFF.

The chain joins TRBV7-8 to TRBJ2-5; TCRdb proposes TRBD1, but this gene call is untestable without DNA. CDR1 is SGHVS, CDR2 FQNEAQ, per germline. The CDR3 contains 14 residues. The CDR3 sequence is CASSYRQLQETQYF.

The chain has TRBV29-1 and TRBJ2-1; TCRdb calls TRBD1, which cannot be checked without DNA. Germline V gene sequence: CDR1 SQVTM, CDR2 ANQGSEA. CDR3 length: 16 amino acids. The CDR3 loop reads CSVETTRAGRRNEQFF.

The rearrangement links TRBV12-3 or TRBV12-4 to TRBJ1-1; the D call from TCRdb, TRBD1, cannot be confirmed without DNA. The CDR3 runs 14 residues. The CDR3 spells CASSYVLGGTEAFF.

V and J are TRBV15 and TRBJ2-1; lacking DNA, the TRBD1 call made by TCRdb goes unchecked. Looked up from germline, CDR1 is LNHNV and CDR2 is YYDKDF (reference sequence). The CDR3 runs to 14 residues. The CDR3 loop reads CATSRGDRGGEQFF.

This rearrangement joins TRBV7-6 to TRBJ1-1; TCRdb indicates TRBD1, and absent DNA this call remains unverified. Germline CDR1 is SGHVS and CDR2 is FNYEAQ. The CDR3 totals 15 residues. The CDR3 here is CASSLGATVNTEAFF.

The chain links TRBV7-8 to TRBJ2-1. This CDR3 has 14 residues. CDR1 and CDR2 (germline): SGHVS, FQNEAQ. The CDR3 sequence is CASNWEGSYNEQFF.

The CDR3 sequence is CSAGYPQGSRYTF. This sequence joins TRBV20-1 and TRBJ1-2; checking the TCRdb D call of TRBD1 is not possible without DNA. The CDR3 length is 13 residues. Germline V CDR1 and CDR2: DFQATT, SNEGSKA (reference sequence).

The gene calls are TRBV28 and TRBJ2-7. Germline CDR1 MDHEN, CDR2 SYDVKM. This CDR3 contains 15 residues. The chain's CDR3 is CASSLEAGDSYEQYF.

This rearrangement joins TRBV12-3 or TRBV12-4 to TRBJ2-1; TCRdb lists TRBD2, though no DNA is available to test this call. This CDR3 contains 17 residues. CDR3 residues: CASRLGTSGGATVEQFF.

The chain has TRBV5-1 and TRBJ2-7. Germline lookup yields CDR1 SGHRS and CDR2 YFSETQ. The CDR3 has 11 residues. The CDR3 spells CASSLAGEQYF. Combining the CDR3 with reference TRBV5-1 and TRBJ2-7 gives the whole variable domain KAGVTQTPRYLIKTRGQQVTLSCSPISGHRSVSWYQQTPGQGLQFLFEYFSETQRNKGNFPGRFSGRQFSNSRSEMNVSTLELGDSALYLCASSLAGEQYFGPGTRLTVT.

The chain links TRBV7-9 to TRBJ2-7. Germline CDR1 SEHNR, CDR2 FQNEAQ (reference sequence). The CDR3 is made up of 12 amino acids. The CDR3 loop reads CASSHPYHEQYF.